The TCR beta chain described here comes from a study of beta chain features in type 1 diabetes. Study results and limitations: Type 1 diabetes patients had moderately but significantly shorter TCRB CDR3s in all four CD4+ subsets. VDJ junctions from patients with type 1 diabetes contained fewer insertions and more deletions.

This clone was seen more than once but under ten times. Its target is unknown. As every portion of the isolated RNA was reverse transcribed, the sequencing read expressed TCRB transcripts. Produced via immunoSEQ multiplex PCR; TCRdb's table is partial and in-frame only. The sample includes roughly 230,000 clones, roughly 11% of them seen just once. The germline V gene encodes CDR1 KGHSH and CDR2 LQKENI. The CDR3 consists of 17 residues. V shed 3 bases and J shed 3 bases, with 18 bases lying between them. The sample consisted of naive CD4+ T cells from blood. The chain has TRBV18 and TRBJ2-4, with D possibly matching TRBD2 (6 bases). The receptor comes from a man aged 25-45 years with type 1 diabetes. This CDR3 is CASSPQPPHGGKNIQYF. In nucleotides, the CDR3 is TGTGCCAGCTCACCGCAACCGCCTCACGGGGGCAAAAACATTCAGTACTTC.